These T cell receptor beta chains were read from a single sample in a study of CD8 T cells in ankylosing spondylitis. TCRdb itself ran the 5' RACE reads through MiXCR, one entry per CDR3 protein. Among more than 500,000 distinct CDR3 sequences listed, about 5.7% were seen once. The sample was blood, either unsorted or a sorted T cell fraction (not recorded which). These receptors came from a male donor with ankylosing spondylitis. Both conserved end residues are trimmed from each CDR3. The order of the fields is J gene, V gene, CDR3 protein.

J: TRBJ1-5
V: TRBV4-3
CDR3: ASSQDLGAKSNQPQH

J: TRBJ2-1
V: TRBV20-1
CDR3: SARDDGAGSYNEQF

J: TRBJ2-3
V: TRBV20-1
CDR3: SAGDLYTQY

J: TRBJ2-2
V: TRBV29-1
CDR3: SVEDRRGAGELF

J: TRBJ1-2
V: TRBV5-1
CDR3: ASSLAGTGFGYT

J: TRBJ1-1
V: TRBV5-1
CDR3: ASSEDRGPNTEAF

J: TRBJ2-2
V: TRBV5-1
CDR3: ASGAIPNTGELF

J: TRBJ2-1
V: TRBV5-1
CDR3: ASSHPHLYNEQF

J: TRBJ2-1
V: TRBV6-5
CDR3: ASSSLTSGSRYNEQF

J: TRBJ2-7
V: TRBV5-1
CDR3: ATQPGLESYEQY

J: TRBJ2-7
V: TRBV28
CDR3: ATRTGGTRYEQY

J: TRBJ2-1
V: TRBV29-1
CDR3: SVASSDRYNEQF

J: TRBJ2-1
V: TRBV2
CDR3: ASSELAGVVNEQF

J: TRBJ1-1
V: TRBV11-1
CDR3: ASSRDRLNTEAF

J: TRBJ2-5
V: TRBV18
CDR3: ASSPLAPSPRTQETQY

J: TRBJ1-4
V: TRBV6-1
CDR3: ASSPRASNEKLF

J: TRBJ1-1
V: TRBV20-1
CDR3: SASRIRVENTEAF

J: TRBJ1-1
V: TRBV27
CDR3: ASSLSGRSTEAF

J: TRBJ1-2
V: TRBV5-1
CDR3: ASSLDGQGQVGYGYT

J: TRBJ2-1
V: TRBV29-1
CDR3: SVPPFWGNEQF

J: TRBJ2-1
V: TRBV28
CDR3: ASSSNGKREEGGGF

J: TRBJ2-3
V: TRBV5-1
CDR3: ASRAGGDTQY

J: TRBJ2-5
V: TRBV7-3
CDR3: ASSAGQGETQY

J: TRBJ1-1
V: TRBV29-1
CDR3: SVEGAGGVGAF

J: TRBJ2-2
V: TRBV20-1
CDR3: SASGGGTNTGELF

J: TRBJ1-2
V: TRBV7-9
CDR3: ASSFNRRGGYGYT

J: TRBJ2-6
V: TRBV5-1
CDR3: ASSLDGGTGANVLT

J: TRBJ2-1
V: TRBV5-1
CDR3: ASTTSGYNEQF

J: TRBJ1-6
V: TRBV6-2/TRBV6-3
CDR3: ASSLRRQGSSPLH

J: TRBJ1-1
V: TRBV5-4
CDR3: ASSLSGLGGQGTEAF

J: TRBJ1-4
V: TRBV6-1
CDR3: ASMGQQILNEKLF

J: TRBJ1-2
V: TRBV20-1
CDR3: SALLSGTGDYGYT

J: TRBJ2-7
V: TRBV5-1
CDR3: ASSLRRGAGTSGYEQY

J: TRBJ1-5
V: TRBV6-6
CDR3: ASSYRVNQPQH

J: TRBJ2-7
V: TRBV6-6
CDR3: ASEDTAGYEQY

J: TRBJ2-3
V: TRBV20-1
CDR3: SANPATGESDTQY

J: TRBJ2-1
V: TRBV25-1
CDR3: ASSDRGNNEQF

J: TRBJ2-1
V: TRBV20-1
CDR3: SASRDRGLFEQF

J: TRBJ2-7
V: TRBV27
CDR3: ASRTVEYEQY

J: TRBJ1-2
V: TRBV5-6
CDR3: ASMSGYYGYT